The following is a T cell receptor beta chain sequence with its context. Its specificity is unknown. The CDR3 is 11 residues long. CDR1 is SNHLY, CDR2 FYNNEI, per germline. The V gene lost 7 bases and the J gene lost 5 bases, with 7 bases spanning the gap. The data stem from a study of siplizumab effects on memory and regulatory T cells. The study, taken as a whole, reports: The authors could not assign a naive or memory phenotype to roughly 75-97% of proliferating CD4+ or CD8+ clones. Alloreactive sequences tracing back to unstimulated CD4+ memory cells fell significantly with siplizumab. Contribution to the alloresponse seemed major for naive T cells, which also seemed more diverse than memory cells.

The repertoire was sequenced with immunoSEQ multiplex PCR; TCRdb's copy has only in-frame clones and lacks some. The sample consists of some 100,000 clones, 80% to 95% of them appearing once. Input material: non-Treg CD4+ T cells sorted from blood. This sequence was found in a human donor in good health. The chain combines TRBV2 with TRBJ2-3; D possibly corresponds to TRBD1 (5 bases). This chain's CDR3 is CASTDRDTQYF. In nucleotides, the CDR3 is TGTGCCAGCACCGACAGAGATACGCAGTATTTT.